What follows are 10 T cell receptor beta chains derived from one specimen sequenced in a study of shared T cell receptors in the human thymus. Profiled with immunoSEQ multiplex PCR; TCRdb holds only in-frame clones, not every one. The data show 700,000 to 750,000 clones, approximately 83% seen once. This same sample was also taken into another study, of human thymus T cells.

Sequenced sample: thymocytes. These receptors were taken from a girl under three years old with a congenital heart defect.

The DNA of the CDR3 is TGTGCCAGCAGTCCACACTCCGGGGGCTATGGCTACACCTTC. Translated: CASSPHSGGYGYTF. The rearrangement links TRBV6-1 to TRBJ1-2, with D perhaps TRBD1 (5 bases). The germline V and J ends were trimmed by 5 bases and 4 bases, with 14 bases remaining between them. There are 14 residues in the CDR3. The germline V gene has CDR1 MNHNS and CDR2 SASEGT.

This chain connects TRBV5-6 to TRBJ1-2, with D unclear. This CDR3 region has 15 residues. V lost 5 bases and J lost 5, with 19 bases in between. Per the germline V gene, CDR1 is SGHDT and CDR2 is YYEEEE. The CDR3 loop is CASSLRLGVWYGYTF. CDR3 sequence (DNA): TGTGCCAGCAGTCTTCGCCTCGGGGTATGGTATGGCTACACCTTC.

The chain recombines TRBV5-1 with TRBJ2-7; D remains ambiguous. This CDR3 spans 14 amino acids. Trimming pared 2 bases from V and 3 bases from J, leaving 12 bases between. Looked up from germline, CDR1 is SGHRS and CDR2 is YFSETQ. The CDR3: CASSFYNLFYEQYF. DNA for the CDR3: TGCGCCAGCAGCTTCTATAATCTATTCTACGAGCAGTACTTC.

The chain couples TRBV11-2 to TRBJ2-1; 10 nucleotides line up with TRBD1. This CDR3 comprises 17 residues. Germline V gene lookup returns CDR1 SGHAT and CDR2 FQNNGV. The V segment lost 1 base and the J segment 2 bases; nucleotides outside the gene matches: 5. The CDR3 nucleotides are TGTGCCAGCAGCTTAGTTGCGGACAGGGGGACCTACAATGAGCAGTTCTTC. Its protein is CASSLVADRGTYNEQFF. Variable domain in full (rest from reference TRBV11-2 and TRBJ2-1): EAGVAQSPRYKIIEKRQSVAFWCNPISGHATLYWYQQILGQGPKLLIQFQNNGVVDDSQLPKDRFSAERLKGVDSTLKIQPAKLEDSAVYLCASSLVADRGTYNEQFFGPGTRLTVL.

The chain carries TRBV7-9 and TRBJ2-2; D possibly corresponds to TRBD2 (5 bases). The germline V gene encodes CDR1 SEHNR and CDR2 FQNEAQ (reference sequence). V was clipped by 4 bases and J by 3 bases, with 15 bases between them. This CDR3 has 16 residues. The DNA for the CDR3 is TGTGCCAGCAGCTCGGACCGCGGGCGATACACCGGGGAGCTGTTTTTT. Protein product: CASSSDRGRYTGELFF. Full variable domain (rest looked up from reference TRBV7-9 and TRBJ2-2): DTGVSQNPRHKITKRGQNVTFRCDPISEHNRLYWYRQTLGQGPEFLTYFQNEAQLEKSRLLSDRFSAERPKGSFSTLEIQRTEQGDSAMYLCASSSDRGRYTGELFFGEGSRLTVL.

The chain is built from TRBV11-2 and TRBJ1-6, with TRBD1 as a possible D gene (5 bases). Germline CDR1 and CDR2: SGHAT and FQNNGV. The length of the CDR3 is 15 residues. Trimming left V 2 bases short and J 10 bases short, with 15 bases between. This CDR3 reads CASSLRQGMVSPLHF. The DNA for the CDR3 is TGTGCCAGCAGCTTAAGGCAGGGAATGGTCTCACCCCTCCACTTT.

The chain has TRBV6-1 and TRBJ2-1, with 7 bases that match TRBD1. Unmatched junction bases numbered 4, after V lost 3 bases and J lost 2 bases. This CDR3 has 15 residues. Looked up from germline, CDR1 is MNHNS and CDR2 is SASEGT. The CDR3 loop reads CASSDPTGTYNEQFF. The DNA of the CDR3 is TGTGCCAGCAGTGACCCGACAGGGACCTACAATGAGCAGTTCTTC.

The chain couples TRBV7-3 to TRBJ2-2, with 8 bases matching TRBD2. This CDR3 is built from 15 residues. V gave up 1 base and J gave up 6 bases; unmatched junction bases: 4. Germline V lookup: CDR1 SGHTA, CDR2 FQGTGA. Here the CDR3 reads CASSLKRGGAGELFF. The CDR3 nucleotides read TGTGCCAGCAGCTTAAAACGGGGGGGCGCCGGGGAGCTGTTTTTT.

The chain recombines TRBV11-3 with TRBJ2-7; 7 bases are a match to TRBD1. The CDR3 has 14 residues. With 4 bases clipped from V and 6 bases from J, the junction kept 9 bases outside the gene matches. Germline loops: CDR1 SGHNT, CDR2 YENEEA. CDR3 coding DNA: TGTGCCAGCAGCTCGACTAACGACAGGGCCGAGCAGTACTTC. Amino acids: CASSSTNDRAEQYF. Combining the CDR3 with reference TRBV11-3 and TRBJ2-7 gives the whole variable domain EAGVVQSPRYKIIEKKQPVAFWCNPISGHNTLYWYLQNLGQGPELLIRYENEEAVDDSQLPKDRFSAERLKGVDSTLKIQPAELGDSAVYLCASSSTNDRAEQYFGPGTRLTVT.

This clone was counted a few times. The gene calls are TRBV10-1 and TRBJ2-5; D possibly corresponds to TRBD2 (5 bases). Looked up from germline, CDR1 is WNHNN and CDR2 is SYGVQD (reference sequence). The CDR3 runs to 12 residues. V lost 2 bases, J lost 9 bases, and 10 bases lay in between. CDR3 amino acids: CASSEKGAAQYF. The CDR3 coding sequence is TGCGCCAGCAGTGAGAAGGGAGCGGCCCAGTACTTC.